These 18 T cell receptor beta chains were sequenced from one sample in a study of human T cells and chemical hapten exposure. TCRdb processed the RACE reads anew with MiXCR; each CDR3 protein has one entry. This repertoire shows some 350,000 distinct CDR3 sequences, more than 5% found once; its top ten account for about 5.6%. Specified time point: patch test 2, 6 weeks after DPC sensitization. Stated treatment: therapeutic diphenylcyclopropenone sensitization with weekly scalp DPC. This specimen consisted of whole blood, obtained in connection with sensitization to the hapten diphenylcyclopropenone (DPC). The receptors come from a woman between 18 and 29 years old with alopecia areata. Some clones in this sample may be carry-over from other donors' samples.

In its sample, this clonotype was seen many times. The chain links TRBV20-1 to TRBJ1-4; D is perhaps TRBD1 (6 bases). Trimming removed 5 bases at V and 8 bases at J, with 12 bases between. CDR3 length: 12 residues. Germline V gives CDR1 DFQATT, CDR2 SNEGSKA (reference sequence). CDR3 protein: CSARQEAEKLFF. CDR3 in DNA: TGCAGTGCTCGACAGGAGGCGGAAAAACTGTTTTTT.

The chain combines TRBV6-5 with TRBJ1-4; the D is unclear. Germline CDR1 reads MNHEY; CDR2 reads SVGAGI. The germline V and J ends were trimmed by 0 bases and 7 bases, with 9 bases remaining between them. This CDR3 is 14 amino acids long. In nucleotides, the CDR3 is TGTGCCAGCAGTTACTCGGCCGGGTTTGAAAAACTGTTTTTT. Protein sequence: CASSYSAGFEKLFF.

This clonotype was picked up a small number of times. The gene calls are TRBV5-1 and TRBJ2-2; D remains ambiguous. Deletions cut 0 bases from V and 3 bases from J, with 9 bases between. Germline V gene data show CDR1 as SGHRS and CDR2 as YFSETQ. The CDR3 contains 15 residues. The CDR3 coding sequence is TGCGCCAGCAGCTTGGCAACACCTGACACCGGGGAGCTGTTTTTT. Protein: CASSLATPDTGELFF.

The rearrangement uses TRBV24-1 and TRBJ1-1; TRBD1 agrees at 7 bases. V gave up 7 bases and J gave up 0 bases; unmatched junction bases: 13. The CDR3 totals 17 residues. Germline CDR1 reads KGHDR; CDR2 reads SFDVKD. CDR3 sequence: CATSREKTGPMNTEAFF. The CDR3 nucleotides read TGTGCCACCAGCCGGGAGAAGACAGGGCCTATGAACACTGAAGCTTTCTTT.

This clonotype was seen repeatedly, ten times or more. The chain recombines TRBV29-1 with TRBJ1-2; D is perhaps TRBD1 (5 bases). Germline V gene data show CDR1 as SQVTM and CDR2 as ANQGSEA. V was cut by 5 bases and J by 2 bases, with 6 bases left in between. The CDR3 runs to 11 residues. The CDR3 DNA follows: TGCAGCGTTTCAGGGAACTATGGCTACACCTTC. Translating it yields CSVSGNYGYTF.

This clonotype was seen a few times. This chain joins TRBV14 and TRBJ1-1; D remains ambiguous. Germline CDR1 is SGHDN and CDR2 is FVKESK. V lost 4 bases to trimming and J lost 10 bases, with 19 bases between them. The CDR3 consists of 14 residues. The DNA of the CDR3 is TGTGCCAGCAGCCTCCCCGGGCGCGGTAGCGGAGCTTTCTTT. Protein sequence: CASSLPGRGSGAFF. The full variable domain, with the rest looked up from reference TRBV14 and TRBJ1-1, is EAGVTQFPSHSVIEKGQTVTLRCDPISGHDNLYWYRRVMGKEIKFLLHFVKESKQDESGMPNNRFLAERTGGTYSTLKVQPAELEDSGVYFCASSLPGRGSGAFFGQGTRLTVV.

This clonotype was recorded a few times. This sequence joins TRBV4-1 and TRBJ2-7, with a tentative D call TRBD2 (5 bases). The V gene's germline CDR1 is MGHRA and CDR2 YSYEKL. The CDR3 has 15 residues. The V and J ends lost 4 bases and 5 bases respectively, with 18 bases between them. The CDR3 nucleotides read TGCGCCAGCAGCCCCAGCAGGAGGATAGACCACGAGCAGTACTTC. Residues: CASSPSRRIDHEQYF.

This clonotype was detected only a few times. The CDR3 sequence is CASGNTQGIEKLFF. DNA of the CDR3: TGTGCCAGCGGAAATACACAGGGGATTGAAAAACTGTTTTTT. The rearrangement links TRBV2 to TRBJ1-4, with 7 bases aligning to TRBD1. The V gene's germline CDR1 is SNHLY and CDR2 FYNNEI. CDR3 length equals 14 residues. Germline trimming cut 8 bases from V and 7 bases from J; bases unmatched to any gene: 10.

This clonotype was counted at least ten times. The V gene is TRBV12-3 or TRBV12-4, the J gene TRBJ1-2; D is possibly TRBD1 (5 bases). V lost 3 bases, J lost 5 bases, and 13 bases lay in between. The length of the CDR3 is 14 residues. CDR3 nucleotides: TGTGCCAGCAGTTTCGCGACAGCTACTTATGGCTACACCTTC. This codes for CASSFATATYGYTF.

This clonotype came up a few times. J is TRBJ2-7 and V is TRBV20-1; 12 bases line up with TRBD2. The length of the CDR3 is 16 residues. Germline trimming cut 2 bases from V and 3 bases from J; bases unmatched to any gene: 8. Germline CDR1 DFQATT, CDR2 SNEGSKA (reference sequence). CDR3 nucleotide sequence: TGCAGTGCTAGACCCGGACTAGCGGGAAGGTTCTACGAGCAGTACTTC. Its translation: CSARPGLAGRFYEQYF.

V is TRBV4-2 and J is TRBJ2-3; D may be TRBD2 (6 bases). Germline CDR1 reads LGHNA; CDR2 reads YNFKEQ. V lost 0 bases, J lost 4 bases, and 14 bases lay in between. There are 16 residues in the CDR3. The CDR3 nucleotides read TGTGCCAGCAGCCAAGAGTCCGGAGCGGGCGCAGATACGCAGTATTTT. Residues: CASSQESGAGADTQYF.

In this sample, this clonotype turned up many times. The rearrangement joins TRBV6-5 to TRBJ1-1; no clear D. This CDR3 has 13 amino acids. V lost 5 bases and J lost 3, with 10 bases in between. Germline V gives CDR1 MNHEY, CDR2 SVGAGI. DNA for the CDR3: TGTGCCAGCAGTCCCGAGGGCTACACTGAAGCTTTCTTT. This codes for CASSPEGYTEAFF.

The rearrangement links TRBV11-1 to TRBJ2-1, with D possibly being TRBD2 (6 bases). V lost 5 bases and J lost 3, with 17 bases in between. Germline-derived CDR1 and CDR2 are SGHAT and FQDESV (reference sequence). The CDR3 runs 16 residues. In DNA form, the CDR3 reads TGTGCCAGCAGCCTAATTGGACGGAGGGACTACAATGAGCAGTTCTTC. Protein: CASSLIGRRDYNEQFF.

This clonotype was seen at least ten times. The chain employs TRBV20-1 and TRBJ1-1; unclear D gene. The germline gives CDR1 DFQATT, CDR2 SNEGSKA (reference sequence). The V end was cut by 1 base, the J end by 0 bases, with 9 bases between. The CDR3 has 14 residues. For the CDR3, the DNA is TGCAGTGCTAGAGTACAGATTATGAACACTGAAGCTTTCTTT. It codes for CSARVQIMNTEAFF.

The rearrangement links TRBV11-2 to TRBJ2-3, with 9 bases identical to TRBD2. Germline V gene lookup returns CDR1 SGHAT and CDR2 FQNNGV. The V segment lost 0 bases and the J segment 2 bases; nucleotides outside the gene matches: 9. The CDR3 runs to 18 residues. The CDR3 spells CASSLDRASGEFTDTQYF. In nucleotides, the CDR3 is TGTGCCAGCAGCTTAGATCGAGCTAGCGGGGAGTTCACAGATACGCAGTATTTT.

The genes are TRBV5-4 and TRBJ2-2, with D unclear. Trimming removed 5 bases at V and 1 base at J, with 6 bases between. CDR1 SGHNT and CDR2 YYREEE come from the germline V gene (reference sequence). CDR3 length equals 13 residues. The CDR3: CASSIWNTGELFF. The CDR3 nucleotides are TGTGCCAGCAGTATATGGAACACCGGGGAGCTGTTTTTT.

This clonotype was counted at least ten times. The CDR3 nucleotides read TGTGCCAGCAGTTACGGGGGGCAGGCTGAAGCTTTCTTT. Translated: CASSYGGQAEAFF. The genes are TRBV6-2 or TRBV6-3 and TRBJ1-1, with TRBD1 as a possible D gene (6 bases). Germline V gene sequence: CDR1 MNHEY, CDR2 SVGEGT. The germline V and J ends were trimmed by 2 bases and 6 bases, with 10 bases remaining between them. This CDR3 region has 13 residues.

This clonotype has just a few counts. The chain employs TRBV4-3 and TRBJ2-1; D possibly corresponds to TRBD2 (6 bases). CDR1 and CDR2 from the germline V gene are LGHNA and YSLEER. The CDR3 consists of 14 residues. The V end lost 0 bases, the J end lost 6 bases, and 9 bases lay between the germline ends. In DNA, the CDR3 is TGCGCCAGCAGCCAAGATAGGACTATCAATGAGCAGTTCTTC. This sequence encodes CASSQDRTINEQFF.